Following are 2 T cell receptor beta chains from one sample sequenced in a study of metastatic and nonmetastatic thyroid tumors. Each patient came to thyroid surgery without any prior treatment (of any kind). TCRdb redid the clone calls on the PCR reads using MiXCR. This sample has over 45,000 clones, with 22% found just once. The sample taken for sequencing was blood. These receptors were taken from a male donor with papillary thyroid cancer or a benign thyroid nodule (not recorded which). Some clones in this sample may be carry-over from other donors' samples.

The CDR3 spells CATSDSRGTYTEAFF. The CDR3 region has the DNA TGTGCCACCAGTGATTCTCGGGGGACGTACACTGAAGCTTTCTTT. This sequence joins TRBV24-1 and TRBJ1-1, with D perhaps matching TRBD1 (5 bases). Germline assignment: CDR1 KGHDR and CDR2 SFDVKD. The germline V and J ends were trimmed by 2 bases and 3 bases, with 12 bases remaining between them. This CDR3 has 15 residues.

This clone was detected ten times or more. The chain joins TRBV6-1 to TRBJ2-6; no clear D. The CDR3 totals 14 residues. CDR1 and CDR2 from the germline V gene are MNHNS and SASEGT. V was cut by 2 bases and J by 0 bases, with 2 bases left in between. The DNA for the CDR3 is TGTGCCAGCAGTGAACTCTCTGGGGCCAACGTCCTGACTTTC. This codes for CASSELSGANVLTF.